The 11 T cell receptor beta chains in this list originate from one sample, sequenced in a study of blood T cell repertoires in COVID-19. Libraries were prepared by immunoSEQ multiplex PCR; TCRdb keeps only in-frame clonotypes and omits some of them. The data hold approximately 50,000 clones, with 85% to 90% observed a single time. Sequencing was performed on peripheral blood. The receptors here all came from a man aged 55-75 years with acute or convalescent COVID-19.

A few counts support this clone. This rearrangement joins TRBV2 to TRBJ1-3, with TRBD1 matching 7 bases. Germline V lookup: CDR1 SNHLY, CDR2 FYNNEI. V shed 5 bases, J shed 6 bases, and the junction held 10 bases outside the gene matches. The CDR3 runs to 15 residues. CDR3 nucleotide sequence: TGTGCCAGCAGTCCCACAGGGGTCTTACCAAACACCATATATTTT. Amino acid sequence: CASSPTGVLPNTIYF.

J is TRBJ1-1 and V is TRBV28; D not resolved. The V end lost 2 bases, the J end lost 1 base, and 8 bases lay between the germline ends. Germline V gives CDR1 MDHEN, CDR2 SYDVKM. CDR3 length: 14 residues. CDR3 DNA sequence: TGTGCCAGCAGTTTACGAACATCGAACACTGAAGCTTTCTTT. This translates into CASSLRTSNTEAFF.

CDR3 in amino acids: CASSIDPYRGRGYTF. The CDR3 DNA is TGTGCCAGTAGTATAGATCCGTACAGGGGGCGAGGCTACACCTTC. The rearrangement uses TRBV19 and TRBJ1-2, with 9 bases aligning to TRBD1. The length of the CDR3 is 15 residues. Germline CDR1 reads LNHDA; CDR2 reads SQIVND (reference sequence). The ends lost 0 bases at V and 8 bases at J; junction bases unmatched: 7.

The CDR3 reads CASSIEGRGQPQHF. In DNA, the CDR3 is TGTGCCAGTAGTATAGAGGGCAGGGGACAGCCCCAGCATTTT. The chain has TRBV19 and TRBJ1-5; TRBD1 is a possible D gene (6 bases). The CDR3 spans 14 residues. V shed 0 bases and J shed 7 bases, with 10 bases lying between them. Germline values: CDR1 LNHDA, CDR2 SQIVND (reference sequence). The complete variable domain, with remaining parts taken from reference TRBV19 and TRBJ1-5, reads DGGITQSPKYLFRKEGQNVTLSCEQNLNHDAMYWYRQDPGQGLRLIYYSQIVNDFQKGDIAEGYSVSREKKESFPLTVTSAQKNPTAFYLCASSIEGRGQPQHFGDGTRLSIL.

The chain links TRBV28 to TRBJ1-1, with D possibly being TRBD1 (5 bases). V was cut by 6 bases and J by 3 bases, with 11 bases left in between. The CDR3 covers 13 residues. Germline loops: CDR1 MDHEN, CDR2 SYDVKM. As DNA, the CDR3 is TGTGCCAGCAGCAGGACATGGTACACTGAAGCTTTCTTT. Translation gives CASSRTWYTEAFF.

V and J are TRBV19 and TRBJ2-5; perhaps TRBD1 as D (6 bases). The germline V and J ends were trimmed by 5 bases and 3 bases, with 10 bases remaining between them. The CDR3 totals 13 residues. Per the germline V gene, CDR1 is LNHDA and CDR2 is SQIVND (reference sequence). CDR3 nucleotides: TGTGCCAGTAGTGTGCGGACAGAAGAGACCCAGTACTTC. As protein: CASSVRTEETQYF.

The V gene is TRBV9, the J gene TRBJ2-2; 8 bases match TRBD1. CDR1 is SGDLS, CDR2 YYNGEE, per germline. The CDR3 covers 16 residues. V lost 4 bases, J lost 2 bases, and 7 bases stayed unmatched. This CDR3 is CASSTRTGLNTGELFF. The DNA of the CDR3 is TGTGCCAGCAGCACTAGGACAGGGTTAAACACCGGGGAGCTGTTTTTT.

The chain is built from TRBV28 and TRBJ1-1, with 9 bases lining up with TRBD1. Germline V gives CDR1 MDHEN, CDR2 SYDVKM. With 1 base clipped from V and 5 bases from J, the junction kept 5 bases outside the gene matches. The CDR3 loop spans 15 amino acids. CDR3: CASSLLQGAGTEAFF. As DNA, the CDR3 is TGTGCCAGCAGTTTATTACAGGGGGCCGGAACTGAAGCTTTCTTT.

This chain connects TRBV10-1 to TRBJ2-5; perhaps TRBD1 as D (6 bases). The CDR3 consists of 16 residues. Germline CDR1 is WNHNN and CDR2 is SYGVQD (reference sequence). V lost 6 bases and J 1 base, leaving 18 bases between the germline ends. The CDR3 protein is CASSPVRGFIQETQYF. The DNA of the CDR3 is TGCGCCAGCAGCCCTGTGAGGGGGTTCATCCAAGAGACCCAGTACTTC.

The chain couples TRBV5-4 to TRBJ2-7; no clear D. The CDR3 extends over 15 amino acids. From germline, CDR1 is SGHNT and CDR2 YYREEE (reference sequence). Deletions cut 0 bases from V and 1 base from J, with 11 bases between. Written as DNA, the CDR3 is TGTGCCAGCAGCTTGGCTGGTACTAAATCCTACGAGCAGTACTTC. It codes for CASSLAGTKSYEQYF.

CDR3 region: CASSPQITGAGELFF. The CDR3 DNA reads as TGTGCCAGCAGTCCCCAGATAACAGGCGCCGGGGAGCTGTTTTTT. The chain couples TRBV27 to TRBJ2-2, with D possibly being TRBD1 (5 bases). Per germline, CDR1 MNHEY and CDR2 SMNVEV (reference sequence). V lost 5 bases, J lost 6 bases, and 16 bases lay in between. CDR3 size: 15 residues.